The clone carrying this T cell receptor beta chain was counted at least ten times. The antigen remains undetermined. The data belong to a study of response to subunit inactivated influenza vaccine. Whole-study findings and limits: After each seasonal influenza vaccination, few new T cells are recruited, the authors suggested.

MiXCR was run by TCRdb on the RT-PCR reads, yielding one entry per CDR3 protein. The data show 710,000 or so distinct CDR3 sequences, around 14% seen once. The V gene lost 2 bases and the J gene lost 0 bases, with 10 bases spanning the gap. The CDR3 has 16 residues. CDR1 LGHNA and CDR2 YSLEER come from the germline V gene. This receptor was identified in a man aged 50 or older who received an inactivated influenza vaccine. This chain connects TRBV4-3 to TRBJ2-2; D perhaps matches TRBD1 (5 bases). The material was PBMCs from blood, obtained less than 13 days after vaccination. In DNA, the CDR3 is TGCGCCAGCAGCCAATTACCAGGGACGAACACCGGGGAGCTGTTTTTT. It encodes CASSQLPGTNTGELFF.